These 18 T cell receptor beta chains were sequenced from one sample in a study of T cells in tumors after PD-1 blockade. The table came from immunoSEQ multiplex PCR; TCRdb's copy has only in-frame clones and leaves some out. In the table there are roughly 50,000 clones, nearly 80% of which are singletons. This specimen was PBMCs, taken before anti-PD-1 treatment. These receptors were taken from a human donor with basal cell carcinoma.

This clone is a singleton in its sample. The chain links TRBV4-2 to TRBJ1-1; D remains ambiguous. Germline V lookup: CDR1 LGHNA, CDR2 YNFKEQ. This CDR3 has 15 amino acids. Trimming cost V 0 bases and J 6 bases, with 14 bases left between them. The CDR3 reads CASSQDDRRDAEAFF. The CDR3 DNA follows: TGTGCCAGCAGCCAAGATGATAGGAGGGATGCTGAAGCTTTCTTT.

This chain uses TRBV18 with TRBJ2-5; 11 nucleotides line up with TRBD1. Germline CDR1 reads KGHSH; CDR2 reads LQKENI. With 1 base clipped from V and 6 bases from J, the junction kept 7 bases outside the gene matches. The CDR3 is 16 amino acids. The CDR3 sequence: CASSPLGQGEGKTQYF. The CDR3 DNA sequence: TGTGCCAGCTCACCACTGGGACAGGGGGAAGGGAAGACCCAGTACTTC.

This sequence joins TRBV5-6 and TRBJ1-6; the D is unclear. The CDR3 has 15 amino acids. From germline, CDR1 is SGHDT and CDR2 YYEEEE. The V and J ends lost 4 bases and 8 bases respectively, with 16 bases between them. The CDR3 bases are TGTGCCAGCAGCCCCACCCCCCGCGGGGATTCACCCCTCCACTTT. Its protein is CASSPTPRGDSPLHF.

This clone was seen only a few times. V and J are TRBV7-9 and TRBJ1-1; possible D gene TRBD1, 5 bases. Germline V lookup: CDR1 SEHNR, CDR2 FQNEAQ (reference sequence). Trimming removed 5 bases at V and 3 bases at J, with 13 bases between. The CDR3 contains 14 residues. DNA of the CDR3: TGTGCCAGCAGCCCGTACCAGGGTTACACTGAAGCTTTCTTT. This gives the protein CASSPYQGYTEAFF.

This sequence joins TRBV27 and TRBJ2-7, with D perhaps TRBD1 or TRBD2 (5 bases each). V lost 0 bases and J lost 6, with 15 bases in between. Germline V gene data show CDR1 as MNHEY and CDR2 as SMNVEV (reference sequence). There are 15 residues in the CDR3. For the CDR3, the DNA is TGTGCCAGCAGTTTATCTCTCGGGACCTCGACCGAGCAGTACTTC. It translates to CASSLSLGTSTEQYF.

The rearrangement links TRBV28 to TRBJ2-4; TRBD2 is a possible D gene (5 bases). The V and J ends lost 5 bases and 2 bases respectively, with 25 bases between them. This CDR3 is 19 amino acids long. Germline V gene sequence: CDR1 MDHEN, CDR2 SYDVKM. In DNA, the CDR3 is TGTGCCAGCAGTCACTTAGCGCCAAACTCCCTGGGGACCAAAAACATTCAGTACTTC. Its translation is CASSHLAPNSLGTKNIQYF.

V and J are TRBV2 and TRBJ2-2; possible D gene TRBD1, 6 bases. V gave up 1 base and J gave up 6 bases, with 6 bases separating them. Germline CDR1 is SNHLY and CDR2 is FYNNEI. This CDR3 spans 13 amino acids. For the CDR3, the DNA is TGTGCCAGCAGTGAAGGGGGGCCCGGGGAGCTGTTTTTT. Translation gives CASSEGGPGELFF.

The chain combines TRBV28 with TRBJ2-5; D is uncertain. V lost 6 bases and J 4 bases, leaving 12 bases between the germline ends. Germline V CDR1 and CDR2: MDHEN, SYDVKM. This CDR3 spans 13 amino acids. CDR3 region: CASSTGRRETQYF. CDR3 coding DNA: TGTGCCAGCAGCACCGGGCGTCGAGAGACCCAGTACTTC.

The chain carries TRBV5-1 and TRBJ2-3, with D perhaps matching TRBD2 (6 bases). Trimming shortened V by 3 bases and J by 1 base, and 21 bases separated the two germline ends. The germline gives CDR1 SGHRS, CDR2 YFSETQ. The CDR3 is 18 residues long. CDR3 protein: CASSWTRLRWGGTDTQYF. For the CDR3, the DNA is TGCGCCAGCAGCTGGACACGCCTGCGGTGGGGGGGCACAGATACGCAGTATTTT.

This sequence joins TRBV15 and TRBJ2-7, with D uncertain. The CDR3 extends over 13 amino acids. Trimming took off 0 bases at V and 4 bases at J, with 7 bases between the two ends. Germline CDR1 and CDR2: LNHNV and YYDKDF (reference sequence). CDR3 amino acids: CATSRERNYEQYF. The CDR3 bases are TGTGCCACCAGCAGAGAACGGAATTACGAGCAGTACTTC.

This chain links TRBV28 with TRBJ2-2; 8 bases align to TRBD2. The CDR3 is made up of 17 amino acids. V trimming: 5 bases; J trimming: 3 bases; junction bases outside the gene matches: 11. Germline-derived CDR1 and CDR2 are MDHEN and SYDVKM. The CDR3 nucleotides are TGTGCCAGCAGTCCGCACCGTGCGGGAGGTTACACCGGGGAGCTGTTTTTT. It specifies CASSPHRAGGYTGELFF.

This chain links TRBV2 with TRBJ1-1; 10 bases are a match to TRBD1. With 7 bases clipped from V and 5 bases from J, the junction kept 10 bases outside the gene matches. Per germline, CDR1 SNHLY and CDR2 FYNNEI. The CDR3 spans 15 residues. In DNA, the CDR3 is TGTGCCAGCACCAAGACAGGGGGCGGTGATACTGAAGCTTTCTTT. Amino acid sequence: CASTKTGGGDTEAFF. The full variable domain, in which reference TRBV2 and TRBJ1-1 provide the parts outside the CDR3, is EPEVTQTPSHQVTQMGQEVILRCVPISNHLYFYWYRQILGQKVEFLVSFYNNEISEKSEIFDDQFSVERPDGSNFTLKIRSTKLEDSAMYFCASTKTGGGDTEAFFGQGTRLTVV.

The J gene is TRBJ1-4, the V gene TRBV5-8, with TRBD1 as a possible D gene (5 bases). Germline CDR1 is SGHTS and CDR2 is YDEGEE. The CDR3 is made up of 15 amino acids. V was clipped by 2 bases and J by 8 bases, with 16 bases between them. Written as DNA, the CDR3 is TGTGCCAGCAGCTTTGGAGGGACCCACGGAGAAAAACTGTTTTTT. It translates to CASSFGGTHGEKLFF.

V usage is TRBV3-1 (or the pseudogene TRBV3-2) and J usage is TRBJ2-5, with 8 bases identical to TRBD2. The germline CDR1 and CDR2 sequences are LGHDT and YNNKEL (reference sequence). With 4 bases clipped from V and 5 bases from J, the junction kept 9 bases outside the gene matches. The CDR3 length is 15 residues. The CDR3 coding sequence is TGTGCCAGCAGCCCCCCGGGGGGGGTGTGGGAGACCCAGTACTTC. It yields the protein CASSPPGGVWETQYF.

The gene calls are TRBV15 and TRBJ2-3; tentatively, D is TRBD1 (6 bases). V gave up 5 bases and J gave up 0 bases, with 12 bases separating them. CDR1 LNHNV and CDR2 YYDKDF come from the germline V gene (reference sequence). The CDR3 length is 15 residues. The CDR3 bases are TGTGCCACCAGCCTAGACAGGCCTAGCACAGATACGCAGTATTTT. This encodes CATSLDRPSTDTQYF.

This sequence joins TRBV3-1 (or the pseudogene TRBV3-2) and TRBJ1-6; unclear D gene. CDR3 length: 12 amino acids. The V gene lost 2 bases and the J gene lost 10 bases, with 6 bases spanning the gap. The germline CDR1 and CDR2 sequences are LGHDT and YNNKEL (reference sequence). CDR3 in amino acids: CASSQRGSPLHF. In DNA form, the CDR3 reads TGTGCCAGCAGCCAACGAGGCTCACCCCTCCACTTT.

The genes are TRBV7-9 and TRBJ2-7; 9 nucleotides line up with TRBD2. The V gene's germline CDR1 is SEHNR and CDR2 FQNEAQ (reference sequence). After removal of 2 bases from V and 1 base from J, the junction contained 0 bases not matched to a gene. The CDR3 spans 14 residues. In DNA form, the CDR3 reads TGTGCCAGCAGCTTACTAGCGGGGTCCTACGAGCAGTACTTC. Encoded protein: CASSLLAGSYEQYF.

This clone was seen once. The chain links TRBV27 to TRBJ1-2; no definite D call. V shed 6 bases and J shed 2 bases, with 10 bases lying between them. CDR1 MNHEY and CDR2 SMNVEV come from the germline V gene (reference sequence). CDR3 length equals 13 residues. CDR3 DNA sequence: TGTGCCAGCAGACCCCAGGACAACTATGGCTACACCTTC. Translation: CASRPQDNYGYTF.